Sequencing of this T cell receptor (beta chain) was carried out in a study of shared clonotypes between healthy human individuals. General study results and limits: It was observed that roughly 5.1% of naive CD4 clonotypes were shared across a few donors.

Clones were sequenced by immunoSEQ multiplex PCR, and TCRdb holds only the in-frame ones, with some missing. The table records roughly 2.2 million clones, approximately 95% of them present only once. A note on this clone: What it binds is unknown. Mismatch with germline at one junction end may stem from a read error.

This CDR3 spans 16 amino acids. Germline V gene lookup returns CDR1 MNHEY and CDR2 SMNVEV (reference sequence). The chain uses TRBV27 and TRBJ2-7, with a weak D call TRBD2 (5 bases). The specimen sequenced was naive CD4+ T cells from PBMCs. Subset here: CD45RA+ positively selected. The TCR comes from a man aged 18 to 29 in good health. Some clones in this sample may be carry-over from other donors' samples. CDR3 region: CASSLSWGVIPYEQYF. For the CDR3, the DNA is TGTGCCAGCAGTCTATCTTGGGGAGTTATCCCCTACGAGCAGTACTTC.